This entry lists 26 T cell receptor beta chains sequenced from one sample in a study of shared clonotypes between healthy human individuals. Selected positively for CCR7 and CD45RO-negative, naive CD8 cells excluded terminally differentiated effector memory CD45RA+ cells. Using immunoSEQ multiplex PCR, the repertoire was profiled, and TCRdb retains in-frame clones only, with some absent. The table records about 2.1 million clones, 93% of them present only once. Sequences were obtained from naive CD8+ T cells from PBMCs. These receptors all come from a man aged 18-30 years in good health. Some clones in this sample may be carry-over from other donors' samples.

The table lists this clone with a count of one. The chain carries TRBV4-1 and TRBJ1-5, with TRBD1 identical over 7 bases. This CDR3 is built from 15 residues. CDR1 MGHRA and CDR2 YSYEKL come from the germline V gene. Trimming cost V 1 base and J 0 bases; bases outside gene matches: 0. The CDR3 reads CASSQGDSSNQPQHF. CDR3 nucleotide sequence: TGCGCCAGCAGCCAAGGGGACAGTAGCAATCAGCCCCAGCATTTT.

The genes are TRBV19 and TRBJ2-7; the D gene is possibly TRBD2 (6 bases). The CDR3 length is 13 residues. Germline CDR1 and CDR2: LNHDA and SQIVND (reference sequence). Trimming shortened V by 4 bases and J by 3 bases, and 10 bases separated the two germline ends. CDR3 coding DNA: TGTGCCAGTAGTACCCCCGGGGGCTACGAGCAGTACTTC. Translation gives CASSTPGGYEQYF. Combining the CDR3 with reference TRBV19 and TRBJ2-7 gives the whole variable domain DGGITQSPKYLFRKEGQNVTLSCEQNLNHDAMYWYRQDPGQGLRLIYYSQIVNDFQKGDIAEGYSVSREKKESFPLTVTSAQKNPTAFYLCASSTPGGYEQYFGPGTRLTVT.

This clone came up once. The V gene is TRBV27, the J gene TRBJ2-1, with D unresolved. CDR1 MNHEY and CDR2 SMNVEV come from the germline V gene (reference sequence). This CDR3 spans 13 amino acids. Trimming removed 6 bases from V and 8 bases from J, with 14 bases in between. The CDR3 spells CASSKATWDEQFF. CDR3 coding DNA: TGTGCCAGCAGCAAGGCAACATGGGATGAGCAGTTCTTC.

V gene TRBV4-1 combines with J gene TRBJ2-2, with D hard to call. CDR3 length: 13 amino acids. V lost 4 bases to trimming and J lost 4 bases, with 7 bases between them. The germline V gene has CDR1 MGHRA and CDR2 YSYEKL. This chain's CDR3 is CASSPRITGELFF. The CDR3 DNA reads TGCGCCAGCAGCCCACGGATCACCGGGGAGCTGTTTTTT.

With respect to this clone: Other nucleotide sequences from this sample produce the same CDR3. CDR3 in DNA: TGTGCCAGCAGCCATGGGACGCCTTACAATGAGCAGTTCTTC. This sequence encodes CASSHGTPYNEQFF. The V gene is TRBV7-2, the J gene TRBJ2-1; D is perhaps TRBD1 or TRBD2 (5 bases each). V was shortened by 5 bases and J by 4 bases, with 12 bases between the two germline ends. The CDR3 sequence is 14 residues long. Germline V gives CDR1 SGHTA, CDR2 FQGNSA. Full variable domain (missing parts from reference TRBV7-2 and TRBJ2-1): GAGVSQSPSNKVTEKGKDVELRCDPISGHTALYWYRQSLGQGLEFLIYFQGNSAPDKSGLPSDRFSAERTGGSVSTLTIQRTQQEDSAVYLCASSHGTPYNEQFFGPGTRLTVL.

This sequence joins TRBV27 and TRBJ2-2, with D possibly matching TRBD2 (6 bases). This CDR3 is 14 amino acids long. V dropped 2 bases and J dropped 5 bases, with 9 bases sitting between them. Per the germline V gene, CDR1 is MNHEY and CDR2 is SMNVEV (reference sequence). Here the CDR3 reads CASSLRSGTGELFF. The CDR3 nucleotides are TGTGCCAGCAGTTTAAGGAGCGGGACCGGGGAGCTGTTTTTT.

The rearrangement links TRBV7-2 to TRBJ2-1, with D perhaps matching TRBD1 (6 bases). Germline V gene lookup returns CDR1 SGHTA and CDR2 FQGNSA. The CDR3 spans 16 residues. The ends were cut back, 5 bases at V and 4 bases at J, with 18 bases in the middle. CDR3: CASSLYGDNPYNEQFF. For the CDR3, the DNA is TGTGCCAGCAGCCTTTATGGGGACAACCCGTACAATGAGCAGTTCTTC.

The chain joins TRBV7-8 to TRBJ2-2, with 8 bases identical to TRBD1. The germline CDR1 and CDR2 sequences are SGHVS and FQNEAQ. V shed 5 bases, J shed 1 base, and the junction held 3 bases outside the gene matches. The CDR3 loop spans 15 amino acids. The CDR3 sequence is CASSHGTGNTGELFF. CDR3 nucleotides: TGTGCCAGCAGCCACGGGACAGGGAACACCGGGGAGCTGTTTTTT.

The chain is built from TRBV27 and TRBJ1-1; D not certain. V lost 3 bases, J lost 4 bases, and 12 bases lay in between. The CDR3 spans 14 residues. Germline V gives CDR1 MNHEY, CDR2 SMNVEV (reference sequence). The CDR3 DNA reads as TGTGCCAGCAGTTTTGGCCTCCTAAGCACTGAAGCTTTCTTT. This codes for CASSFGLLSTEAFF.

The chain has TRBV28 and TRBJ1-1, with D possibly TRBD1 on 5 matching bases. V was clipped by 3 bases and J by 3 bases, with 14 bases between them. The CDR3 sequence is 15 residues long. Germline V gene data show CDR1 as MDHEN and CDR2 as SYDVKM. For the CDR3, the DNA is TGTGCCAGCAGTTTCCCCCGGGGGGGGGACACTGAAGCTTTCTTT. Protein: CASSFPRGGDTEAFF.

This sequence joins TRBV6-5 and TRBJ2-1, with D perhaps matching TRBD2 (7 bases). V lost 2 bases to trimming and J lost 7 bases, with 12 bases between them. Germline-derived CDR1 and CDR2 are MNHEY and SVGAGI. The CDR3 length is 14 residues. CDR3 sequence reads: CASSYGRGVNEQFF. As DNA, the CDR3 is TGTGCCAGCAGTTACGGGAGGGGGGTGAATGAGCAGTTCTTC.

This clone was picked up one time. This sequence joins TRBV19 and TRBJ1-5; weak D call: TRBD1 (6 bases). CDR3 length: 15 residues. Trimming cost V 3 bases and J 9 bases, with 18 bases left between them. CDR1 and CDR2 (germline): LNHDA, SQIVND (reference sequence). The CDR3 coding sequence is TGTGCCAGTAGTATGGGGTACAGGGACGGGCGGCCCCAGCATTTT. Amino acid sequence: CASSMGYRDGRPQHF.

This chain links TRBV11-2 with TRBJ2-7, with D possibly called TRBD1 or TRBD2 (5 bases each). This CDR3 is 14 amino acids long. Germline values: CDR1 SGHAT, CDR2 FQNNGV. The V gene lost 5 bases and the J gene lost 7 bases, with 18 bases spanning the gap. CDR3 region: CASSVTGPLDEQYF. The CDR3, as DNA: TGTGCCAGCAGCGTGACGGGGCCGCTGGATGAGCAGTACTTC. Filled out from reference TRBV11-2 and TRBJ2-7, the complete variable domain reads EAGVAQSPRYKIIEKRQSVAFWCNPISGHATLYWYQQILGQGPKLLIQFQNNGVVDDSQLPKDRFSAERLKGVDSTLKIQPAKLEDSAVYLCASSVTGPLDEQYFGPGTRLTVT.

This chain connects TRBV7-8 to TRBJ2-7, with TRBD1 matching 9 bases. The germline V gene encodes CDR1 SGHVS and CDR2 FQNEAQ. V gave up 5 bases and J gave up 0 bases; unmatched junction bases: 5. This CDR3 is built from 15 residues. This chain's CDR3 is CASSRDRGSSYEQYF. The CDR3 nucleotides are TGTGCCAGCAGCCGAGACAGGGGGTCCTCCTACGAGCAGTACTTC. Looking up the rest from reference TRBV7-8 and TRBJ2-7 gives the full variable domain: GAGVSQSPRYKVAKRGQDVALRCDPISGHVSLFWYQQALGQGPEFLTYFQNEAQLDKSGLPSDRFFAERPEGSVSTLKIQRTQQEDSAVYLCASSRDRGSSYEQYFGPGTRLTVT.

The V gene is TRBV10-3, the J gene TRBJ2-6; 10 bases are a match to TRBD1. The CDR3 has 19 amino acids. CDR1 is ENHRY and CDR2 is SYGVKD in the germline V gene. V was clipped by 3 bases and J by 2 bases; unmatched bases: 10. The CDR3 protein is CAISDSSGTGVAGANVLTF. The CDR3 nucleotides read TGTGCCATCAGTGATTCATCCGGGACAGGGGTGGCTGGGGCCAACGTCCTGACTTTC.

J is TRBJ2-1 and V is TRBV11-2, with TRBD2 identical over 12 bases. V shed 6 bases and J 6 bases; nucleotides not matched to a gene: 3. Germline assignment: CDR1 SGHAT and CDR2 FQNNGV. The CDR3 extends over 14 amino acids. Here the CDR3 reads CASRASGRVNEQFF. Written as DNA, the CDR3 is TGTGCCAGCAGAGCTAGCGGGAGGGTCAATGAGCAGTTCTTC.

Comment on this clone: Other DNA sequences in the sample encode the same CDR3. The chain joins TRBV6-1 to TRBJ2-7, with D perhaps TRBD1 or TRBD2 (5 bases each). Deletions cut 6 bases from V and 1 base from J, with 10 bases between. Germline CDR1 reads MNHNS; CDR2 reads SASEGT. This CDR3 spans 13 amino acids. Here the CDR3 reads CASSEGRSYEQYF. The CDR3 region has the DNA TGTGCCAGCAGCGAGGGGAGATCCTACGAGCAGTACTTC.

As regards this clone: A read error may produce the germline difference seen at one junction end. The chain carries TRBV6-1 and TRBJ2-7; D may correspond to TRBD1 or TRBD2 (6 bases each). Germline CDR1 is MNHNS and CDR2 is SASEGT. The CDR3 is made up of 14 amino acids. The CDR3 nucleotides are TGTGCCAGCAGTGAATCGGGGGCTACCTACGCGCAGTACTTC. Encoded protein: CASSESGATYAQYF.

This rearrangement joins TRBV7-3 to TRBJ1-1, with a weak D call TRBD1 (5 bases). CDR1 is SGHTA and CDR2 is FQGTGA in the germline V gene. The V gene lost 5 bases and the J gene lost 4 bases, with 11 bases spanning the gap. The CDR3 covers 13 residues. CDR3 amino acids: CASSEWGGTEAFF. CDR3 DNA sequence: TGTGCCAGCAGCGAATGGGGGGGCACTGAAGCTTTCTTT.

Concerning this clone itself: This same CDR3 is encoded by further DNA sequences in the sample. This chain joins TRBV7-9 and TRBJ2-1, with 8 positions matching TRBD2. The V gene end was trimmed by 5 bases and the J gene end by 0 bases; junction bases not matched to a gene: 3. The V gene's germline CDR1 is SEHNR and CDR2 FQNEAQ (reference sequence). The CDR3 is 15 amino acids. The CDR3 reads CASSLSGSSYNEQFF. CDR3 nucleotides: TGTGCCAGCAGCCTCAGCGGGAGCTCCTACAATGAGCAGTTCTTC.

V and J are TRBV9 and TRBJ2-3; TRBD2 matches at 10 bases. In germline, CDR1 is SGDLS, CDR2 YYNGEE. The CDR3 consists of 16 residues. V trimming: 3 bases; J trimming: 3 bases; junction bases outside the gene matches: 7. The CDR3 nucleotides are TGTGCCAGCAGCGCCCAGCGGGAGGGTCCAACAGATACGCAGTATTTT. Translating it yields CASSAQREGPTDTQYF.

The V and J genes are TRBV4-1 and TRBJ2-1; 16 bases match TRBD2. This CDR3 region has 16 residues. The V gene's germline CDR1 is MGHRA and CDR2 YSYEKL. V was clipped by 1 base and J by 13 bases; unmatched bases: 7. The CDR3: CASSQGSGLAGGPQFF. CDR3 DNA: TGCGCCAGCAGCCAAGGTTCGGGACTAGCGGGAGGGCCCCAGTTCTTC.

The gene calls are TRBV7-9 and TRBJ2-5, with 9 bases lining up with TRBD2. The germline V gene encodes CDR1 SEHNR and CDR2 FQNEAQ (reference sequence). The V gene end was trimmed by 5 bases and the J gene end by 5 bases; junction bases not matched to a gene: 12. The CDR3 has 16 residues. The chain's CDR3 is CASSPVAGAGVETQYF. The CDR3 region has the DNA TGTGCCAGCAGCCCTGTAGCGGGGGCAGGGGTGGAGACCCAGTACTTC.

The rearrangement uses TRBV6-1 and TRBJ1-5; D remains unclear. With 0 bases removed from V and 6 bases from J, the gap between germline ends came to 6 bases. The length of the CDR3 is 13 residues. Germline assignment: CDR1 MNHNS and CDR2 SASEGT. In DNA form, the CDR3 reads TGTGCCAGCAGTGAAGCATTCGGTCAGCCCCAGCATTTT. Protein: CASSEAFGQPQHF.

The V and J genes are TRBV6-5 and TRBJ2-5; D might be TRBD1 or TRBD2, each matching 5 bases. There are 13 residues in the CDR3. Germline V CDR1 and CDR2: MNHEY, SVGAGI. The V and J ends lost 7 bases and 6 bases respectively, with 15 bases between them. Here the CDR3 DNA reads TGTGCCAGCACCAAGAGCCCGGGGCAGACCCAGTACTTC. Protein product: CASTKSPGQTQYF.

The rearrangement joins TRBV15 to TRBJ2-7, with 9 bases that match TRBD2. The CDR3 contains 15 residues. Germline trimming cut 5 bases from V and 1 base from J; bases unmatched to any gene: 6. Germline lookup yields CDR1 LNHNV and CDR2 YYDKDF (reference sequence). The CDR3, as DNA: TGTGCCACCAGCGGGTTAGCGGGAGAGTCCTACGAGCAGTACTTC. Translating gives CATSGLAGESYEQYF.